This entry describes one TCR beta chain. Its antigen is not identified. The data were produced by immunoSEQ multiplex PCR, yet TCRdb's version contains in-frame clones alone and is incomplete. This table holds fewer than 150,000 clones, 85% to 95% found once. The CDR3 is 13 residues long. With 7 bases clipped from V and 5 bases from J, the junction kept 6 bases outside the gene matches. CDR1 SGHAT and CDR2 FQNNGV come from the germline V gene. The data originate from a study of T cell responses to AZD1222 COVID-19 vaccine. The wider study: Second-dose groups at about 4 or about 12 weeks were pooled. Study outcomes and limitations: The donor cohort was predominantly white British with a female majority, and clonal diversity may have been underestimated. Baseline seropositives among AZD1222 recipients totaled only 5 to 7. Repertoire collection took place solely once the T cell response had peaked.

The V call is TRBV11-2, the J call TRBJ1-1; 8 bases align to TRBD1. The sequencing used peripheral blood, collected on day 0 of AZD1222 vaccination. This TCR was recovered from an adult in good health. CDR3 protein: CASTRTGRTEAFF. DNA of the CDR3: TGTGCCAGCACCAGGACAGGGAGGACTGAAGCTTTCTTT.